Listed below are T cell receptor beta chains from one sample, sequenced in a study of T-cell reconstitution after alpha-beta-depleted transplantation in children. TCRdb analysed the PCR reads with MiXCR anew, one entry per CDR3 protein. The repertoire includes roughly 200,000 distinct CDR3 sequences, approximately 8.4% of them detected once, and less than 40% sits in the top ten. This specimen was PBMCs, mostly from graft donor cells, taken 360 days after TCRalphabeta/CD19-depleted stem cell transplant. These receptors came from a male patient under 10 years old who had a stem cell transplant for acute myeloid leukemia, so the T cells may come from the graft donor. Each CDR3 is given with its conserved first and last residue. Fields, in order: V gene, J gene, D gene, clone size, CDR3 protein, CDR3 DNA. A D gene is named only where the DNA matches it firmly. Only part of the rows carry a size: once, few, many, or a class if the clone is expanded.

TRBV10-3	TRBJ2-3	-	few	CAISWLALPPTDTQYF	TGTGCCATCAGTTGGCTAGCCCTACCCCCCACAGATACGCAGTATTTT
TRBV7-9	TRBJ2-1	-	many	CASSFNRDTSYNEQFF	TGTGCCAGCAGCTTTAACCGGGACACATCCTACAATGAGCAGTTCTTC
TRBV20-1	TRBJ2-7	TRBD1	many	CSARGDRYEQYF	TGCAGTGCTAGAGGGGACAGATACGAGCAGTACTTC
TRBV20-1	TRBJ2-7	-	many	CSAPGPPNYEQYF	TGCAGTGCCCCGGGTCCTCCTAACTACGAGCAGTACTTC
TRBV19	TRBJ2-1	TRBD2	-	CASSSLTSGGARYNEQFF	TGTGCCAGTAGTTCGCTGACTAGCGGGGGGGCCCGTTACAATGAGCAGTTCTTC
TRBV6-4	TRBJ2-3	-	few	CASSDGVGTDTQYF	TGTGCCAGCAGTGATGGCGTAGGCACAGATACGCAGTATTTT
TRBV5-1	TRBJ2-4	-	-	CASSLFGDTSNIQYF	TGCGCCAGCAGCTTGTTTGGGGACACCTCAAACATTCAGTACTTC
TRBV20-1	TRBJ1-1	-	-	CSARLHKNTEAFF	TGCAGTGCTAGACTTCACAAGAACACTGAAGCTTTCTTT
TRBV20-1	TRBJ2-3	-	-	CSASLGDGADTQYF	TGCAGTGCTAGTTTGGGGGACGGGGCAGATACGCAGTATTTT
TRBV6-2/TRBV6-3	TRBJ1-6	-	-	CASSYVKESSYNSPLHF	TGTGCCAGCAGTTACGTGAAGGAGAGCTCCTATAATTCACCCCTCCACTTT
TRBV7-2	TRBJ2-3	TRBD2	few	CASSGHPTSGRTDTQYF	TGTGCCAGCAGCGGCCACCCTACTAGCGGGAGGACAGATACGCAGTATTTT
TRBV7-3	TRBJ1-2	-	-	CASSLDRFNYGYTF	TGTGCCAGCAGCTTAGACAGGTTTAACTATGGCTACACCTTC
TRBV20-1	TRBJ2-7	-	few	CSATRGGGEQYF	TGCAGTGCCACCAGGGGGGGAGGAGAGCAGTACTTC
TRBV6-1	TRBJ2-1	TRBD1	many	CASNRQGVGMGEQFF	TGTGCCAGTAACCGACAGGGGGTTGGGATGGGTGAGCAGTTCTTC
TRBV28	TRBJ2-7	TRBD2	many	CASSSGTRGEQYF	TGTGCCAGCAGTTCCGGGACTAGGGGAGAGCAGTACTTC
TRBV9	TRBJ2-2	-	-	CASSKGTFSGELFF	TGTGCCAGCAGCAAAGGGACTTTTTCCGGGGAGCTGTTTTTT
TRBV12-3/TRBV12-4	TRBJ1-2	-	many	CASSSTVYGYTF	TGTGCCAGCAGTTCGACAGTCTATGGCTACACCTTC
TRBV20-1	TRBJ2-6	-	-	CSAPDSLSGANVLTF	TGCAGTGCTCCTGACAGCCTCTCTGGGGCCAACGTCCTGACTTTC
TRBV5-1	TRBJ2-5	TRBD1	-	CASSRTGAETQYF	TGCGCCAGCAGCAGGACAGGGGCGGAGACCCAGTACTTC
TRBV15	TRBJ2-7	TRBD2	few	CATSTPGLPEQYF	TGTGCCACCAGCACTCCGGGACTACCAGAGCAGTACTTC
TRBV11-1	TRBJ2-2	TRBD2	-	CASSLVPRTSGGPGELFF	TGTGCCAGCAGCTTAGTTCCGCGGACTAGCGGGGGCCCCGGGGAGCTGTTTTTT
TRBV12-3/TRBV12-4	TRBJ2-2	-	many	CASSLRATGELFF	TGTGCCAGCAGTTTAAGGGCCACCGGGGAGCTGTTTTTT
TRBV11-2	TRBJ2-1	-	-	CASILDRSSYNEQFF	TGTGCCAGCATCCTCGATCGAAGCTCCTACAATGAGCAGTTCTTC
TRBV5-1	TRBJ2-5	-	few	CASSFIGRYQETQYF	TGCGCCAGCAGCTTCATTGGGCGGTACCAAGAGACCCAGTACTTC
TRBV7-9	TRBJ1-4	-	-	CASSPSAGANEKLFF	TGTGCCAGCAGCCCCTCCGCGGGGGCGAATGAAAAACTGTTTTTT
TRBV29-1	TRBJ2-5	-	many	CSASRVLQETQYF	TGCAGCGCCTCCCGGGTCTTGCAAGAGACCCAGTACTTC
TRBV5-1	TRBJ2-1	-	-	CASSFFEGPYNEQFF	TGCGCCAGCAGTTTCTTTGAGGGTCCCTACAATGAGCAGTTCTTC
TRBV5-1	TRBJ2-1	TRBD1	many	CASSLGTGDEQFF	TGCGCCAGCAGCTTGGGGACAGGGGATGAGCAGTTCTTC
TRBV11-1	TRBJ2-3	-	few	CASSFRRIGDTQYF	TGTGCCAGCAGCTTTAGACGTATCGGAGATACGCAGTATTTT
TRBV9	TRBJ2-7	TRBD1	few	CASSVSPTPWTGAGGEQYF	TGTGCCAGCAGCGTATCCCCCACCCCATGGACGGGTGCAGGGGGCGAGCAGTACTTC
TRBV4-1	TRBJ2-5	-	few	CASSQESLGFQETQYF	TGCGCCAGCAGCCAAGAGAGCTTAGGTTTCCAAGAGACCCAGTACTTC
TRBV10-3	TRBJ1-4	TRBD1	-	CAIEPPGQGGKVTNEKLFF	TGTGCCATCGAACCTCCGGGACAGGGGGGGAAGGTAACTAATGAAAAACTGTTTTTT
TRBV16	TRBJ2-3	-	-	CASRLTSGNTQYF	TGTGCCAGCCGATTAACATCCGGGAATACGCAGTATTTT
TRBV20-1	TRBJ2-5	-	many	CSARGWGLAETQYF	TGCAGTGCTAGAGGTTGGGGTCTAGCCGAGACCCAGTACTTC
TRBV27	TRBJ2-2	-	few	CASRAINTGELFF	TGTGCCAGCAGGGCAATTAACACCGGGGAGCTGTTTTTT
TRBV5-1	TRBJ1-1	-	many	CASSLSEGYTEAFF	TGCGCCAGCAGCCTATCGGAGGGGTACACTGAAGCTTTCTTT
TRBV3-1	TRBJ2-3	-	few	CASSQARDGTFTDTQYF	TGTGCCAGCAGCCAAGCCCGGGACGGCACTTTCACAGATACGCAGTATTTT
TRBV20-1	TRBJ2-1	-	few	CSARGRAGAYNEQFF	TGCAGTGCTAGAGGAAGGGCGGGGGCTTACAATGAGCAGTTCTTC
TRBV5-6	TRBJ2-1	TRBD2	-	CASSPRTSNEQFF	TGTGCCAGCAGCCCAAGGACTAGCAATGAGCAGTTCTTC
TRBV7-3	TRBJ2-3	-	-	CASSPGPPPTNTQYF	TGTGCCAGCAGCCCGGGACCACCCCCTACGAATACGCAGTATTTT
TRBV12-3/TRBV12-4	TRBJ1-1	-	many	CASTQQAKNTEAFF	TGTGCCAGCACGCAACAGGCGAAGAACACTGAAGCTTTCTTT
TRBV18	TRBJ2-1	-	-	CASSPVVGVHEQFF	TGTGCCAGCTCACCAGTAGTAGGGGTGCATGAGCAGTTCTTC
TRBV15	TRBJ2-4	-	few	CATSRDRGPWGTGIQYF	TGTGCCACCAGCAGAGACAGGGGTCCGTGGGGAACAGGCATTCAGTACTTC
TRBV29-1	TRBJ2-1	-	many	CSVEDPPNEVEQFF	TGCAGCGTTGAAGACCCGCCGAACGAGGTTGAGCAGTTCTTC
TRBV6-5	TRBJ1-1	-	few	CASSFRRGTEAFF	TGTGCCAGCAGTTTTCGTAGGGGAACTGAAGCTTTCTTT
TRBV18	TRBJ2-7	-	few	CASSPTIYEQYF	TGTGCCAGCTCACCGACGATCTACGAGCAGTACTTC
TRBV12-3/TRBV12-4	TRBJ1-5	TRBD1	few	CASSFQGGEPQHF	TGTGCCAGCAGTTTCCAGGGGGGAGAGCCCCAGCATTTT
TRBV7-9	TRBJ2-5	-	few	CASSQPGLETQYF	TGTGCCAGCAGCCAACCAGGGCTGGAGACCCAGTACTTC
TRBV20-1	TRBJ2-6	-	-	CSAKSRLGQSSGANVLTF	TGCAGTGCTAAATCCCGGCTAGGGCAGTCTTCTGGGGCCAACGTCCTGACTTTC
TRBV12-3/TRBV12-4	TRBJ2-6	TRBD2	few	CASKLSGIEANVLTF	TGTGCCAGCAAACTTAGCGGGATAGAGGCCAACGTCCTGACTTTC
TRBV15	TRBJ2-3	TRBD2	-	CATSRLAGGSRTDTQYF	TGTGCCACCAGCCGGCTAGCGGGGGGTTCCCGCACAGATACGCAGTATTTT
TRBV11-2	TRBJ2-1	-	many	CASRGSSYNEQFF	TGTGCCAGCAGGGGCAGCTCCTACAATGAGCAGTTCTTC
TRBV18	TRBJ2-7	-	few	CASSPPSAYEQYF	TGTGCCAGCTCACCTCCTTCGGCCTACGAGCAGTACTTC